These 28 T cell receptor beta chains were sequenced from one sample in a study of OX40 agonist ivuxolimab in advanced cancers. Method: immunoSEQ multiplex PCR; TCRdb's copy keeps in-frame clones and lacks some. This table has under 85,000 clones, 87% appearing once. The material was CD4+ or CD8+ T cells sorted from blood, obtained in a trial of the OX40 agonist ivuxolimab. The receptors derive from an adult with an advanced solid tumor such as melanoma, head and neck, liver or kidney cancer.

The chain carries TRBV6-6 and TRBJ1-5, with D unclear. CDR3 length: 14 residues. V was pared by 6 bases and J by 6 bases, with 15 bases between. The germline CDR1 and CDR2 sequences are MNHNY and SVGAGI (reference sequence). The CDR3 reads CASSSPEAGQPQHF. As DNA, the CDR3 is TGTGCCAGCAGCTCTCCGGAAGCGGGTCAGCCCCAGCATTTT.

V and J are TRBV21-1 and TRBJ1-1. TRBV21-1 is given as a pseudogene. The CDR3 runs to 16 residues. The CDR3 nucleotides are TGTGCCAGCAGCCTCCCTGCCGGGCACCTGAACACTGAAGCTTTCTTT. It specifies CASSLPAGHLNTEAFF.

A word on this clone: Other DNA sequences in the same sample also yield this CDR3. The J gene is TRBJ1-6, the V gene TRBV5-1, with 7 bases lining up with TRBD1. Germline V gene sequence: CDR1 SGHRS, CDR2 YFSETQ. The CDR3 runs 16 residues. Germline trimming cut 2 bases from V and 0 bases from J; bases unmatched to any gene: 2. The CDR3 sequence: CASSLQGSSYNSPLHF. CDR3 nucleotides: TGCGCCAGCAGCTTACAGGGGAGCTCCTATAATTCACCCCTCCACTTT. Together with reference TRBV5-1 and TRBJ1-6, the CDR3 gives the full variable domain: KAGVTQTPRYLIKTRGQQVTLSCSPISGHRSVSWYQQTPGQGLQFLFEYFSETQRNKGNFPGRFSGRQFSNSRSEMNVSTLELGDSALYLCASSLQGSSYNSPLHFGNGTRLTVT.

The chain has TRBV28 and TRBJ2-3; 7 nucleotides line up with TRBD2. Germline V lookup: CDR1 MDHEN, CDR2 SYDVKM. The CDR3 sequence is 16 residues long. Germline trimming cut 4 bases from V and 2 bases from J; bases unmatched to any gene: 9. CDR3 in amino acids: CASSSPRREATDTQYF. CDR3 coding DNA: TGTGCCAGCAGTTCCCCCCGACGGGAGGCCACAGATACGCAGTATTTT.

The chain couples TRBV27 to TRBJ1-2, with 9 nucleotides matching TRBD1. Per germline, CDR1 MNHEY and CDR2 SMNVEV (reference sequence). The CDR3 consists of 15 residues. V dropped 4 bases and J dropped 8; count of bases not matched to a gene: 11. CDR3 sequence: CASSSRDRALSGYTF. The CDR3 DNA follows: TGTGCCAGCAGTTCCCGGGACAGGGCCCTCTCCGGCTACACCTTC.

The gene calls are TRBV7-2 and TRBJ2-3; D is undetermined. CDR1 SGHTA and CDR2 FQGNSA come from the germline V gene. Trimming took 2 bases from V and 2 from J, leaving 8 bases between them. The CDR3 loop spans 14 amino acids. CDR3 nucleotide sequence: TGTGCCAGCAGCTTACGGAGAACCACAGATACGCAGTATTTT. It codes for CASSLRRTTDTQYF.

The chain employs TRBV7-6 and TRBJ2-7; D may be TRBD1 (6 bases). V lost 5 bases, J lost 6 bases, and 14 bases lay in between. The CDR3 sequence is 13 residues long. Germline V gene data show CDR1 as SGHVS and CDR2 as FNYEAQ. The CDR3 DNA sequence: TGTGCCAGCAGCCTCCGGGACAATCCCGAGCAGTACTTC. Residues: CASSLRDNPEQYF.

This rearrangement joins TRBV29-1 to TRBJ2-5; the match to TRBD1 covers 10 bases. The CDR3 is 14 amino acids. V was pared by 7 bases and J by 4 bases, with 9 bases of the junction left unmatched. Germline CDR1 is SQVTM and CDR2 is ANQGSEA. The CDR3 protein is CSGRRQGARETQYF. The CDR3 nucleotides read TGCAGCGGGCGGAGACAGGGGGCGCGAGAGACCCAGTACTTC.

Only a few counts were recorded for this clone. The chain links TRBV5-6 to TRBJ1-1; D ambiguous. The V end lost 1 base, the J end lost 0 bases, and 10 bases lay between the germline ends. The CDR3 spans 15 residues. Germline V gene lookup returns CDR1 SGHDT and CDR2 YYEEEE. The CDR3 region has the DNA TGTGCCAGCAGCTTGTTAACAGTGATGAACACTGAAGCTTTCTTT. This encodes CASSLLTVMNTEAFF.

CDR3 sequence (DNA): TGTGCCAGCAGTTCCTCACTAGCGGGGGGTCTATACGAGCAGTACTTC. This sequence encodes CASSSSLAGGLYEQYF. V gene TRBV28 combines with J gene TRBJ2-5; TRBD2 matches 12 bases. The assigned J gene may be wrong: the sequence end matches TRBJ2-7 better. This CDR3 has 16 amino acids. The germline V gene encodes CDR1 MDHEN and CDR2 SYDVKM.

The chain uses TRBV7-9 and TRBJ2-1; D may correspond to TRBD1 or TRBD2 (6 bases each). The CDR3 loop spans 14 amino acids. Germline V gene sequence: CDR1 SEHNR, CDR2 FQNEAQ (reference sequence). V gave up 7 bases and J gave up 3 bases, with 13 bases separating them. CDR3 in amino acids: CASNTEGGYNEQFF. Here the CDR3 DNA reads TGTGCCAGCAACACCGAGGGGGGCTACAATGAGCAGTTCTTC.

As DNA, the CDR3 is TGCGCCAGCAGCCAGCTACAGGGGGCTGGGGATACGCAGTATTTT. This codes for CASSQLQGAGDTQYF. V usage is TRBV4-3 and J usage is TRBJ2-3; 9 bases align to TRBD1. The germline V gene has CDR1 LGHNA and CDR2 YSLEER. This CDR3 comprises 15 residues. After removal of 3 bases from V and 6 bases from J, the junction contained 7 bases not matched to a gene.

The V and J genes are TRBV5-8 and TRBJ2-1; 13 nucleotides agree with TRBD2. Unmatched junction bases numbered 7, after V lost 7 bases and J lost 6 bases. The CDR3 is 15 amino acids. Germline CDR1 and CDR2: SGHTS and YDEGEE. CDR3: CASGTGTSGINEQFF. The CDR3 region has the DNA TGTGCCAGCGGAACCGGGACTAGCGGGATCAATGAGCAGTTCTTC.

In DNA form, the CDR3 reads TGTGCCAGCAGCTTGGGAGGGACAGGGGCCTACAATGAGCAGTTCTTC. It translates to CASSLGGTGAYNEQFF. The genes are TRBV5-4 and TRBJ2-1; 10 bases line up with TRBD1. In germline, CDR1 is SGHNT, CDR2 YYREEE (reference sequence). V shed 0 bases, J shed 2 bases, and the junction held 2 bases outside the gene matches. The CDR3 totals 16 residues.

This chain's CDR3 is CASSLKTSGSRSYNEQFF. DNA for the CDR3: TGTGCCAGCAGCTTAAAAACTAGCGGGAGCCGCTCCTACAATGAGCAGTTCTTC. The chain links TRBV11-3 to TRBJ2-1; 11 bases are a match to TRBD2. The junction had 6 bases not matched to a gene; V was cut back by 2 bases and J by 0 bases. The CDR3 has 18 amino acids. CDR1 and CDR2 from the germline V gene are SGHNT and YENEEA.

The CDR3 region is CASSSRGGGAGDTQYF. CDR3 nucleotide sequence: TGTGCCAGTAGCAGCCGGGGCGGGGGGGCCGGAGATACGCAGTATTTT. V usage is TRBV19 and J usage is TRBJ2-3; TRBD2 aligns across 9 bases. CDR1 LNHDA and CDR2 SQIVND come from the germline V gene (reference sequence). The CDR3 is 16 amino acids. J lost 5 bases, V lost 6 bases, and 12 bases had no gene match.

V gene TRBV5-1 combines with J gene TRBJ2-5; TRBD1 is a possible D gene (5 bases). TRBJ2-7 explains the end of the DNA better; the J call may be wrong. The germline CDR1 and CDR2 sequences are SGHRS and YFSETQ. The CDR3 loop spans 14 amino acids. Here the CDR3 reads CASSPPTDSYEQYF. In nucleotides, the CDR3 is TGCGCCAGCAGCCCGCCGACAGATTCCTACGAGCAGTACTTC.

The chain couples TRBV4-1 to TRBJ1-1; no clear D. V was clipped by 2 bases and J by 10 bases, with 20 bases between them. The germline V gene has CDR1 MGHRA and CDR2 YSYEKL. This CDR3 region has 15 residues. The CDR3 nucleotides read TGCGCCAGCAGCCAACCGGCCAGCGGGAGGGTGGGAGCTTTCTTT. Amino acid sequence: CASSQPASGRVGAFF.

V is TRBV9 and J is TRBJ1-4; tentative D call: TRBD1 (5 bases). The CDR3 has 15 amino acids. Germline V CDR1 and CDR2: SGDLS, YYNGEE. Trimming took off 3 bases at V and 0 bases at J, with 9 bases between the two ends. DNA of the CDR3: TGTGCCAGCAGCGCCCAGGGTACAACTAATGAAAAACTGTTTTTT. Translating it yields CASSAQGTTNEKLFF.

The chain uses TRBV6-5 and TRBJ1-6, with a weak D call TRBD1 (5 bases). The V end lost 0 bases, the J end lost 7 bases, and 13 bases lay between the germline ends. The CDR3 has 16 amino acids. Germline V gives CDR1 MNHEY, CDR2 SVGAGI. The CDR3, as DNA: TGTGCCAGCAGTTACTCGATCCCGGGGACCAATTCACCCCTCCACTTT. Protein product: CASSYSIPGTNSPLHF.

The V and J genes are TRBV28 and TRBJ2-3; D not resolved. Germline CDR1 is MDHEN and CDR2 is SYDVKM. Deletions cut 9 bases from V and 2 bases from J, with 18 bases between. This CDR3 has 15 residues. CDR3 in amino acids: CASTPSGLYTDTQYF. CDR3 sequence (DNA): TGTGCCAGTACCCCCTCGGGCCTCTACACAGATACGCAGTATTTT.

This chain links TRBV23-1 with TRBJ1-5; D call uncertain. TRBV23-1 is given ORF status, its function remaining uncertain. The CDR3 consists of 14 residues. Trimming stripped 7 bases from V and 2 bases from J, with 12 bases between. The CDR3 protein is CASTPVFCNQPQHF. The DNA of the CDR3 is TGCGCCAGCACCCCCGTTTTCTGCAATCAGCCCCAGCATTTT.

The chain carries TRBV5-4 and TRBJ1-3; D not certain. This CDR3 has 14 residues. Trimming removed 0 bases at V and 4 bases at J, with 8 bases between. Per germline, CDR1 SGHNT and CDR2 YYREEE (reference sequence). The CDR3 DNA sequence: TGTGCCAGCAGCTTGGGACTTTACGGAAACACCATATATTTT. It encodes CASSLGLYGNTIYF.

The chain joins TRBV2 to TRBJ1-6; D call uncertain. In germline, CDR1 is SNHLY, CDR2 FYNNEI. This CDR3 spans 12 amino acids. V gave up 7 bases and J gave up 9 bases, with 10 bases separating them. Here the CDR3 DNA reads TGTGCCAGCACCGAGTGGGTTTCACCCCTCCACTTT. It is translated as CASTEWVSPLHF.

V gene TRBV7-9 combines with J gene TRBJ2-5; no firm D call. V lost 1 base to trimming and J lost 4 bases, with 13 bases between them. The CDR3 has 15 residues. From germline, CDR1 is SEHNR and CDR2 FQNEAQ (reference sequence). CDR3 region: CASSLGPVVRETQYF. CDR3 nucleotide sequence: TGTGCCAGCAGCTTAGGCCCCGTTGTAAGAGAGACCCAGTACTTC.

The rearrangement joins TRBV7-2 to TRBJ2-7, with D hard to call. Germline V gene lookup returns CDR1 SGHTA and CDR2 FQGNSA. Trimming removed 4 bases from V and 6 bases from J, with 16 bases in between. CDR3 length equals 14 residues. CDR3: CASSSSLVGGEQYF. DNA for the CDR3: TGTGCCAGCAGCTCCAGTCTCGTGGGCGGCGAGCAGTACTTC.

The chain combines TRBV18 with TRBJ1-3, with D possibly being TRBD1 (6 bases). The CDR3 has 13 amino acids. Germline assignment: CDR1 KGHSH and CDR2 LQKENI. The V and J ends lost 6 bases and 4 bases respectively, with 10 bases between them. CDR3 nucleotide sequence: TGTGCCAGCTCGGGGGCAGAAGGAAACACCATATATTTT. It is translated as CASSGAEGNTIYF.

The chain links TRBV14 to TRBJ1-2, with a tentative D call TRBD1 (6 bases). Germline V gene sequence: CDR1 SGHDN, CDR2 FVKESK. V lost 4 bases and J lost 7, with 16 bases in between. The CDR3 consists of 14 residues. CDR3 loop: CASSPRGVLSGYTF. The CDR3 region has the DNA TGTGCCAGCAGCCCCAGGGGAGTATTGTCTGGCTACACCTTC.